Below, 13 T cell receptor beta chains from the same sample are listed, as sequenced in a study of shared clonotypes between healthy human individuals. Naive-designated CD8 cells lacked CD45RO, were positively enriched for CCR7, and omitted terminally differentiated effector memory CD45RA+ cells. Measured with immunoSEQ multiplex PCR; TCRdb has only the in-frame clones, and not every one. The repertoire holds around 700,000 clones, with about 92% as singletons. Specimen: naive CD8+ T cells sorted from blood. The receptor source for this set is a man aged 30 to 45 in good health.

The rearrangement uses TRBV6-6 and TRBJ1-5, with D unresolved. CDR1 and CDR2 (germline): MNHNY, SVGAGI (reference sequence). The ends were cut back, 5 bases at V and 8 bases at J, with 10 bases in the middle. The length of the CDR3 is 12 residues. Here the CDR3 DNA reads TGTGCCAGCAGTCATTCAGTGGAGCCCCAGCATTTT. It codes for CASSHSVEPQHF.

This rearrangement joins TRBV5-1 to TRBJ2-1; possible D gene TRBD1, 5 bases. Per the germline V gene, CDR1 is SGHRS and CDR2 is YFSETQ. This CDR3 is built from 17 residues. Between the trimmed V and J ends, which lost 4 bases and 0 bases, there was a span of 17 bases. In DNA form, the CDR3 reads TGCGCCAGCAGCCACCCGGACACGGCGAGCTCCTACAATGAGCAGTTCTTC. Its protein is CASSHPDTASSYNEQFF.

V gene TRBV27 combines with J gene TRBJ2-2, with 8 bases that match TRBD2. The CDR3 is 15 amino acids. Germline V gives CDR1 MNHEY, CDR2 SMNVEV (reference sequence). With V trimmed by 3 bases and J by 6 bases, 6 bases remained unmatched. This CDR3 reads CASSFGAGVAGELFF. DNA of the CDR3: TGTGCCAGCAGTTTCGGAGCGGGAGTGGCCGGGGAGCTGTTTTTT.

This sequence joins TRBV28 and TRBJ1-4; 8 positions match TRBD1. Germline V gene lookup returns CDR1 MDHEN and CDR2 SYDVKM. The CDR3 is 13 residues long. V shed 7 bases, J shed 6 bases, and the junction held 4 bases outside the gene matches. The DNA of the CDR3 is TGTGCCAGCAAGGACAGGGTAGATGAAAAACTGTTTTTT. Encoded protein: CASKDRVDEKLFF.

This chain connects TRBV7-6 to TRBJ1-5; TRBD1 matches at 7 bases. Trimming cost V 4 bases and J 5 bases; bases outside gene matches: 14. Per the germline V gene, CDR1 is SGHVS and CDR2 is FNYEAQ. This CDR3 has 17 residues. CDR3 loop: CASSSHGFDRDHQPQHF. The CDR3 DNA is TGTGCCAGCAGCTCCCATGGATTTGACAGGGATCATCAGCCCCAGCATTTT.

The chain recombines TRBV10-2 with TRBJ1-4; no definite D call. This CDR3 region has 14 residues. The V end was cut by 3 bases, the J end by 5 bases, with 10 bases between. In germline, CDR1 is WSHSY, CDR2 SAAADI. CDR3 region: CASSDQTSNEKLFF. CDR3 nucleotide sequence: TGCGCCAGCAGTGACCAAACGTCAAATGAAAAACTGTTTTTT.

This clone was observed a single time. The chain is built from TRBV5-4 and TRBJ2-7; D could derive from TRBD1 or TRBD2 (6 bases each). In germline, CDR1 is SGHNT, CDR2 YYREEE (reference sequence). The CDR3 totals 16 residues. Trimming pared 2 bases from V and 0 bases from J, leaving 15 bases between. CDR3 in DNA: TGTGCCAGCAGCTTTCCCGGGGGCCAGTCCTCCTACGAGCAGTACTTC. Translated, it gives CASSFPGGQSSYEQYF. The variable domain in full, with the rest retrieved from reference TRBV5-4 and TRBJ2-7, is ETGVTQSPTHLIKTRGQQVTLRCSSQSGHNTVSWYQQALGQGPQFIFQYYREEENGRGNFPPRFSGLQFPNYSSELNVNALELDDSALYLCASSFPGGQSSYEQYFGPGTRLTVT.

V usage is TRBV7-2 and J usage is TRBJ2-3; D unresolved. The CDR3 has 15 amino acids. Looked up from germline, CDR1 is SGHTA and CDR2 is FQGNSA. V lost 4 bases and J 5 bases, leaving 16 bases between the germline ends. The CDR3: CASSSTPGWRDTQYF. The CDR3 bases are TGTGCCAGCAGCTCAACCCCCGGGTGGAGAGATACGCAGTATTTT.

The chain carries TRBV27 and TRBJ2-1, with D unresolved. Germline V CDR1 and CDR2: MNHEY, SMNVEV (reference sequence). CDR3 length equals 14 residues. V was shortened by 5 bases and J by 3 bases, with 11 bases between the two germline ends. CDR3 sequence: CASSRTDGYNEQFF. DNA of the CDR3: TGTGCCAGCAGTAGGACCGACGGCTACAATGAGCAGTTCTTC.

The V gene is TRBV29-1, the J gene TRBJ2-1; D may be TRBD1 (6 bases). This CDR3 has 15 amino acids. The ends were cut back, 5 bases at V and 0 bases at J, with 14 bases in the middle. Per the germline V gene, CDR1 is SQVTM and CDR2 is ANQGSEA. The CDR3 DNA sequence: TGCAGCGTTAACCCCAGGGGAAGCTCCTACAATGAGCAGTTCTTC. It encodes CSVNPRGSSYNEQFF.

The chain has TRBV28 and TRBJ2-2, with D perhaps given as TRBD1 or TRBD2 (6 bases each). The germline CDR1 and CDR2 sequences are MDHEN and SYDVKM. The CDR3 consists of 15 residues. The ends were cut back, 3 bases at V and 5 bases at J, with 13 bases in the middle. CDR3 sequence reads: CASSFLVGGTGELFF. The CDR3 bases are TGTGCCAGCAGTTTTCTGGTAGGGGGGACCGGGGAGCTGTTTTTT.

V gene TRBV6-6 combines with J gene TRBJ2-7; 9 bases fit TRBD2. V lost 6 bases and J lost 2; bases outside the gene matches: 11. The CDR3 consists of 16 residues. Germline lookup yields CDR1 MNHNY and CDR2 SVGAGI (reference sequence). This CDR3 is CASSDPTSGLTYEQYF. The DNA of the CDR3 is TGTGCCAGCAGCGACCCAACTAGCGGGTTAACCTACGAGCAGTACTTC.

The chain has TRBV30 and TRBJ1-1, with TRBD1 matching over 9 bases. The CDR3 contains 13 residues. The germline V gene encodes CDR1 GTSNPN and CDR2 SVGIG (reference sequence). The ends lost 2 bases at V and 6 bases at J; junction bases unmatched: 4. The CDR3 nucleotides are TGTGCCTGGAGTACGACAGGGGGATCTGAAGCTTTCTTT. Its translation is CAWSTTGGSEAFF.